The present TCR beta chain was sequenced within a study of early T cells in non-severe SARS-CoV-2 infection. About the research overall: The chains were unpaired, and the sequenced material was bulk RNA from unsorted whole blood. Study outcomes and limitations: Comparison of clonotypes with VDJdb favored anti-spike CD8 responses while missing private and CD4 specificities.

Researchers tagged individual cDNA molecules with unique molecular identifiers. TCRdb re-called the 5' RACE reads with MiXCR, one entry per CDR3 protein. Of roughly 93,000 distinct CDR3 sequences in the sample, about 11% were seen once. Germline CDR1 is SGHAT and CDR2 is FQNNGV. Trimming left V 5 bases short and J 1 base short, with 12 bases between. The CDR3 is 15 residues long. In its sample, this clonotype was seen many times. The antigen is not known. The sequenced sample consisted of whole blood. This rearrangement joins TRBV11-2 to TRBJ2-1; no firm D call. This TCR came from an adult who was a healthcare worker with PCR-confirmed SARS-CoV-2 infection or an uninfected control (not recorded which). The CDR3 is CASSPYKGSYNEQFF. The CDR3 DNA reads TGTGCCAGCAGCCCCTACAAGGGATCCTACAATGAGCAGTTCTTC. The whole variable domain, remainder taken from reference TRBV11-2 and TRBJ2-1, is EAGVAQSPRYKIIEKRQSVAFWCNPISGHATLYWYQQILGQGPKLLIQFQNNGVVDDSQLPKDRFSAERLKGVDSTLKIQPAKLEDSAVYLCASSPYKGSYNEQFFGPGTRLTVL.